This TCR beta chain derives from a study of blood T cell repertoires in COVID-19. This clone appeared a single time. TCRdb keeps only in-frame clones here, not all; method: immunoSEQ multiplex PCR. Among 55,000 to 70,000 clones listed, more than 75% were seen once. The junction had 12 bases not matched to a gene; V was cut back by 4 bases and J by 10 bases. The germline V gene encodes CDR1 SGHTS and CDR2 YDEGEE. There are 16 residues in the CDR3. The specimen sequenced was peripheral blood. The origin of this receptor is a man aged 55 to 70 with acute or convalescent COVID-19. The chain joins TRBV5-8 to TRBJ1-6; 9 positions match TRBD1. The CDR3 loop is CASSPDRGQGVSPLHF. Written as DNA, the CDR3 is TGTGCCAGCAGCCCCGATCGGGGACAGGGTGTATCACCCCTCCACTTT.